Sequencing of this T cell receptor (beta chain) was carried out in a study of graft-versus-host responses after intestinal transplantation. Study at large: Among the recipients, all got anti-thymocyte globulin induction and then tacrolimus and steroids for around 3 years. Regarding the study as a whole: There were GvH clones found in recipient marrow, and some of them appeared first in ileum or blood.

Germline values: CDR1 SEHNR, CDR2 FQNEAQ (reference sequence). Deletions cut 6 bases from V and 3 bases from J, with 12 bases between. This CDR3 spans 13 amino acids. Using immunoSEQ multiplex PCR, the repertoire was profiled, and TCRdb retains in-frame clones only, with some absent. Among about 98,000 clones listed, roughly 87% were seen once. For this clone: Its antigen is not identified.

The J gene is TRBJ2-7, the V gene TRBV7-9; D call uncertain. The sequence was collected from a human donor who received an intestinal transplant. The sequencing here drew on unstimulated CD8+ T cells sorted from spleen or lymph node cells, taken before intestinal transplant. The CDR3 reads CASRSPSDYEQYF. The CDR3 bases are TGTGCCAGCAGATCCCCATCCGACTACGAGCAGTACTTC.